This record covers a single T cell receptor (beta chain). Antigen specificity is unknown. The assay was immunoSEQ multiplex PCR, and TCRdb's table has in-frame clones only and misses some. In the table there are 70,000 to 95,000 clones, about 91% of which are singletons. The data were taken from a study of OX40 agonist ivuxolimab in advanced cancers. Study details: Patients were treated with ivuxolimab, an agonistic anti-OX40 (CD134) antibody. Patients treated during dose escalation were battling hepatocellular carcinoma, melanoma, renal cell or head and neck cancer.

Study-level findings and limits: CD4+ T cells averaged fewer expanded clones than CD8+ T cells.

With 6 bases removed from V and 9 bases from J, the gap between germline ends came to 11 bases. CDR3 size: 12 residues. Germline V CDR1 and CDR2: MDHEN, SYDVKM. Systemic immunosuppression or a history of autoimmune disease excluded patients. The chain is built from TRBV28 and TRBJ2-2, with unresolved D. The TCR sequence derives from an adult with an advanced solid tumor such as melanoma, head and neck, liver or kidney cancer. The sample was CD4+ or CD8+ T cells sorted from blood, taken in a trial of the OX40 agonist ivuxolimab. This chain's CDR3 is CASSPDPWELFF. The CDR3 DNA is TGTGCCAGCAGCCCCGATCCCTGGGAGCTGTTTTTT.